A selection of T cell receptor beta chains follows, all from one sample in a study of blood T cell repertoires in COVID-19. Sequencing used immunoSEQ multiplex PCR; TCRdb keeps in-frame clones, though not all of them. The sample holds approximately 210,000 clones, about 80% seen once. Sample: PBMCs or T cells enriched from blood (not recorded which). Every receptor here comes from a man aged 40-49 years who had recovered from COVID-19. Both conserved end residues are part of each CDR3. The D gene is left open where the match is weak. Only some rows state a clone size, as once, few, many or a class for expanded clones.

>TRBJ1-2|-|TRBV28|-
CASRGGGSNYGYTF
TGTGCCAGCAGAGGGGGGGGGTCCAACTATGGCTACACCTTC
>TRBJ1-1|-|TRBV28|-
CASSLRYNTEAFF
TGTGCCAGCAGTTTGAGGTACAACACTGAAGCTTTCTTT
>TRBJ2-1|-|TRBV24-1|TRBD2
CATSDSSGSSYNEQFF
TGTGCCACCAGTGATTCGAGCGGGAGCTCCTACAATGAGCAGTTCTTC
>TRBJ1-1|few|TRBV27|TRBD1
CASSSSPGTALNTEAFF
TGTGCCAGCAGTTCGAGTCCCGGGACAGCTTTGAACACTGAAGCTTTCTTT
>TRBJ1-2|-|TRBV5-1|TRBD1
CASSDTGGKAAGYTF
TGCGCCAGCAGCGATACAGGGGGCAAGGCGGCTGGCTACACCTTC
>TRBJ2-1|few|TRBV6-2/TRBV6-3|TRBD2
CASSYLASPPLAGTSYNEQFF
TGTGCCAGCAGTTACTTAGCTTCCCCCCCTCTAGCGGGGACTTCCTACAATGAGCAGTTCTTC
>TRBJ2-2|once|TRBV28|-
CASSPADSTNTGELFF
TGTGCCAGCAGTCCAGCGGACTCGACCAACACCGGGGAGCTGTTTTTT
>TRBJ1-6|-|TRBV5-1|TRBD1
CASSLEYQGAGSPLHF
TGCGCCAGCAGCTTGGAATATCAGGGGGCGGGTTCACCCCTCCACTTT
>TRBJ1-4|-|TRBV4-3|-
CASSLKDKGNEKLFF
TGCGCCAGCAGCCTAAAGGACAAGGGGAATGAAAAACTGTTTTTT
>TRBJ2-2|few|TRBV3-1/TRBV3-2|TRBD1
CASSQGTGGAVDTGELFF
TGTGCCAGCAGCCAAGGCACAGGGGGCGCGGTTGACACCGGGGAGCTGTTTTTT
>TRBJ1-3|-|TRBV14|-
CASRYAGASGNTIYF
TGTGCCAGCCGTTATGCAGGGGCTTCTGGAAACACCATATATTTT
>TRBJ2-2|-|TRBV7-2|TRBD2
CASSLGASGTGELFF
TGTGCCAGCAGCTTAGGGGCTAGCGGGACCGGGGAGCTGTTTTTT
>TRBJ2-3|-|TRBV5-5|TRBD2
CASSYPHLAGGTDTQYF
TGTGCCAGCAGCTATCCGCATTTGGCGGGGGGCACAGATACGCAGTATTTT
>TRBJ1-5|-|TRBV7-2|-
CASSLVVDRNQPQHF
TGTGCCAGCAGCTTAGTGGTGGACAGAAATCAGCCCCAGCATTTT
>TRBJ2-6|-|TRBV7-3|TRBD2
CASSLGLGGGSGANVLTF
TGTGCCAGCAGCCTAGGTCTGGGCGGGGGCTCTGGGGCCAACGTCCTGACTTTC
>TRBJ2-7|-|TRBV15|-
CATSRGGNALSYEQYF
TGTGCCACCAGTAGGGGGGGGAACGCGCTTTCCTACGAGCAGTACTTC
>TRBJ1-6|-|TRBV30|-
CASMGRNNSPLHF
TGTGCCTCGATGGGGCGGAATAATTCACCCCTCCACTTT
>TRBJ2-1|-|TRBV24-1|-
CATSDLRLAVNEQFF
TGTGCCACCAGTGATTTAAGGCTAGCCGTGAATGAGCAGTTCTTC
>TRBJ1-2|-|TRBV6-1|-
CASSENRDGGYTF
TGTGCCAGCAGTGAAAACAGGGACGGAGGCTACACCTTC
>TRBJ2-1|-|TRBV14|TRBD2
CASSQGLADYNEQFF
TGTGCCAGCAGCCAAGGACTAGCGGACTACAATGAGCAGTTCTTC
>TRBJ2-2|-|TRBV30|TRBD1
CAWRQGTGELFF
TGTGCCTGGAGACAGGGGACCGGGGAGCTGTTTTTT
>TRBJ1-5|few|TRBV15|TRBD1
CATSKPGTVHEPQHF
TGTGCCACCAGCAAGCCCGGGACAGTACACGAGCCCCAGCATTTT
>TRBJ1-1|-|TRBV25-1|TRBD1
CASSPPGQGGTEAFF
TGTGCCAGCAGTCCCCCCGGACAGGGTGGAACTGAAGCTTTCTTT
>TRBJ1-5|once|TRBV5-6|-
CASSLNRDINQPQHF
TGTGCCAGCAGCTTGAACCGGGACATAAATCAGCCCCAGCATTTT
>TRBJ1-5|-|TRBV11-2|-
CASSLLSGVGQPQHF
TGTGCCAGCAGCTTATTGTCGGGGGTCGGGCAGCCCCAGCATTTT
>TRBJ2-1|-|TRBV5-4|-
CASSLSSSYNEQFF
TGTGCCAGCAGCTTGAGTAGCTCCTACAATGAGCAGTTCTTC
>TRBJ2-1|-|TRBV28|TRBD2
CASTVAGRSYNEQFF
TGTGCCAGCACGGTAGCGGGTCGCTCCTACAATGAGCAGTTCTTC
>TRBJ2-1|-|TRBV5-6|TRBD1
CASGTGPYEQFF
TGTGCCAGCGGGACAGGGCCCTATGAGCAGTTCTTC
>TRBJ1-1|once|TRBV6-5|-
CVSGQNTEAFF
TGTGTCAGTGGACAGAACACTGAAGCTTTCTTT
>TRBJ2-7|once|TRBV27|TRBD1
CASSPLGQRGYEQYF
TGTGCCAGCAGTCCATTGGGACAGAGGGGATACGAGCAGTACTTC
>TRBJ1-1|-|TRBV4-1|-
CASSNLATAAYTEAFF
TGCGCCAGCAGCAATCTCGCAACAGCCGCTTACACTGAAGCTTTCTTT
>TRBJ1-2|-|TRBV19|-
CATLGQNVYGYTF
TGTGCCACCTTAGGACAGAACGTCTATGGCTACACCTTC
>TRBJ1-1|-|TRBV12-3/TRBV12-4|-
CASTWGGNTEAFF
TGTGCCAGCACTTGGGGAGGGAACACTGAAGCTTTCTTT
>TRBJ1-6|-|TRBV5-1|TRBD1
CASSLDRGSYSPLHF
TGCGCCAGCAGCTTGGACAGGGGAAGTTACTCACCCCTCCACTTT
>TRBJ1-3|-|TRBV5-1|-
CASSLSPDGGNTIYF
TGCGCCAGCAGCCTAAGTCCCGACGGGGGAAACACCATATATTTT
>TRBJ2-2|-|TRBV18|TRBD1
CASSPPDRGRNTGELFF
TGTGCCAGCTCACCACCGGACAGGGGGCGCAACACCGGGGAGCTGTTTTTT
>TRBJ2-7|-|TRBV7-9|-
CASSLQGEEQYF
TGTGCCAGCAGCTTACAGGGTGAAGAGCAGTACTTC
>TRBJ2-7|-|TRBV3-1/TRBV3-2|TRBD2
CASSQTSGLAGTQYF
TGTGCCAGCAGCCAAACCTCGGGACTAGCGGGAACGCAGTACTTC
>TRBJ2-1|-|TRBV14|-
CASSQDRQGTQFF
TGTGCCAGCAGCCAAGACCGTCAGGGGACCCAGTTCTTC
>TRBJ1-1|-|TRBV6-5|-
CASSRGGPNTEAFF
TGTGCCAGCAGTCGCGGGGGCCCGAACACTGAAGCTTTCTTT
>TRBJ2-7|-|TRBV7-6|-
CASSLVYSSYEQYF
TGTGCCAGCAGCTTAGTGTACAGCTCCTACGAGCAGTACTTC